This TCR beta chain appears in the sequencing data of a study of T-cell memory formation after mild COVID-19 (dated by TCRdb to about 2021). In the study overall: TCR sequence clusters from the two donors were found to be largely donor specific. Two young, previously healthy adult volunteers, one female and one male, were included in the cohort. In a couple of donors, T-cell clones that expanded and contracted after mild COVID-19 were followed by sequencing TCRalpha and TCRbeta repertoires longitudinally.

Turning to this clonotype: Its antigen specificity is not known. No much larger clone exists at a distance of one base, and base qualities are not known.

Taken from cysteine to phenylalanine, the CDR3 has 14 residues. The sequence is cut down to CDR3 DNA, 42 bases in frame from base 1. CDR1 SGDLS and CDR2 YYNGEE were looked up in the germline V gene. V lost 2 bases and J lost 2 bases; the stretch between them is 11 bases long. Sequenced using an Illumina NovaSeq 6000. Using 5'RACE with constant-segment primers, TCRalpha and TCRbeta cDNA libraries were constructed, with sample barcodes and unique molecular identifiers added in the process. Trizol reagent was used to extract RNA from every sample. Amplification of the libraries took two PCR steps, and the second step added a second sample barcode plus Illumina TruSeq adapters. The libraries were sequenced on an Illumina NovaSeq using 2 x 150 bp paired-end reads. In the original analysis: The reads were demultiplexed and collapsed into UMI-guided consensus sequences using migec v1.2.7. Using mixcr v2.1.11, UMI consensuses were aligned to TRA and TRB V and J templates and then assembled into clonotypes. A clonotype was counted as expanded or contracted only when both edgeR and NoisET called the clonotype significant, with the noise models trained on biological replicates. edgeR calls used a false discovery rate-adjusted p below 0.01 and a log2 fold-change threshold of 1. As an exploratory analysis of dynamics, PCA with hierarchical clustering was applied to max-normalized trajectories of the 1000 most abundant clonotypes. The CD4 or CD8 phenotype of responding clones was assigned using the separately sequenced CD4+ and CD8+ repertoires. The public sequencing data were trimmed at Q25 with fastp and processed into clonotypes with MiXCR by TCRdb, which kept only in-frame beta chains. Rows matching on CDR3 protein sequence are summarized as one entry with the most common DNA and genes. These V and J calls originate from TCRdb's pipeline instead of the authors' own analysis. This sample comprises about 600,000 distinct CDR3 sequences, less than 25% of them detected only once. Around 7.7% of the sample comes from the top ten.

The paper's findings and limits, for the study overall: The study included only a couple of mild cases, and larger cohorts that include severe cases with pre-infection samples were judged to be necessary. Some responding clones were detected in pre-infection memory, suggesting pre-existing cross-reactive memory T cells joined the SARS-CoV-2 response. Contracting CD4+ clones turned up mainly in the CM and EM memory subsets, whereas EMRA was where CD8+ clones were enriched. From day 15 to 85, contracting clones showed balanced CD4/CD8 phenotypes, whereas a second wave of clones that expanded from day 15 to 37 leaned towards CD4+. SARS-CoV-2 specificity was not confirmed for the second-wave clones peaking on day 37.

Ficoll-Paque density gradient centrifugation was used to isolate PBMCs. The receptor chain draws on TRBV9 and TRBJ2-7; the D gene cannot be named for sure. The sequenced sample was PBMCs or a T cell subset sorted from them (not recorded which). This clonotype originated in an adult woman who had mild COVID-19 (a few samples of this study predate the infection). The sample titles of this study are shuffled in the database, so cell type and time point are left out; the donor was told from shared clones. Here is the DNA: TGTGCCAGCAGCGTTGGGCTGGAAACCTACGAGCAGTACTTC. It translates as CASSVGLETYEQYF.